This T cell receptor (beta chain) was identified in a study of low-dose radiotherapy and immunotherapy resistance in tumors. Whole-study context: Per fraction, Cohort 1 was given 0.5 Gy every 2 weeks, for a total of 6.5 Gy. On cycle 1 day 1, patients started four cycles of oral aspirin 300 mg daily.

Trimming took 8 bases from V and 7 from J; bases not matched to a gene: 6. Germline loops: CDR1 LNHDA, CDR2 SQIVND (reference sequence). This CDR3 comprises 13 residues. First-strand cDNA used TRAV- and TRBV-specific primers, covering alpha and beta chains. For amplifying TCRs, the PCR ran for around 20 cycles with Phusion, which was used together with a constant-region primer and the adapter on the V primers. Isolated mRNA underwent amplification by in vitro transcription. TCRdb processed the reads anew with MiXCR; each CDR3 protein has one entry. The sample carries 75,000 to 95,000 distinct CDR3 sequences, 9.4% recorded once. Indicated time point: before trial treatment. At least ten counts were recorded for this clonotype.

The clonotype originates from a male donor with prostate cancer. Sequencing was performed on PBMCs, taken before treatment. This rearrangement joins TRBV19 to TRBJ1-5; 9 nucleotides align to TRBD1. Here the CDR3 reads CASSGTGFQPQHF. Here the CDR3 DNA reads TGTGCCAGTTCCGGGACAGGGTTCCAGCCCCAGCATTTT.